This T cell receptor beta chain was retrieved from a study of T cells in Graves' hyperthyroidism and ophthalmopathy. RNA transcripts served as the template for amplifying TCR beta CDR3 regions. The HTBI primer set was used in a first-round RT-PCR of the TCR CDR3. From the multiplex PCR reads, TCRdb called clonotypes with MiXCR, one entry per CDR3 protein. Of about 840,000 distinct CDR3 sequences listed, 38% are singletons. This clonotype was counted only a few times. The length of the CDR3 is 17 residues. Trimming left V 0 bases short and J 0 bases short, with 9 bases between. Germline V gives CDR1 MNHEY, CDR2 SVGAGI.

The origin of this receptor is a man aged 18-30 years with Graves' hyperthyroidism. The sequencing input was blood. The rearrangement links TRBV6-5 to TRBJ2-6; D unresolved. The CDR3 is CASSYSHWGSGANVLTF. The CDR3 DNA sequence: TGTGCCAGCAGTTACTCGCACTGGGGCTCTGGGGCCAACGTCCTGACTTTC.